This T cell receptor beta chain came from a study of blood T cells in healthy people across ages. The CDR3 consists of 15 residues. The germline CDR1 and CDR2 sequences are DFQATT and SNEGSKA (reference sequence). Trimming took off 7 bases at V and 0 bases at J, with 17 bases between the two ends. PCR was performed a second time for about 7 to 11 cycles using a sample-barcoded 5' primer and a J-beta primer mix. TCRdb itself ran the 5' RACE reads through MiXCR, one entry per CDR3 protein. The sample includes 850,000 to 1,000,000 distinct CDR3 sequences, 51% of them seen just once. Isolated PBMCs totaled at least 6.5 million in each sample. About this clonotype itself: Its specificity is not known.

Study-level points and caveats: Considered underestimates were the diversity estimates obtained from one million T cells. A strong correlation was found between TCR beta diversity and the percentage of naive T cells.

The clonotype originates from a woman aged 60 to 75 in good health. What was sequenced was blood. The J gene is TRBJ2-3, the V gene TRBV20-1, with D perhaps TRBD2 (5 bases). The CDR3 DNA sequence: TGCAGTGATAGTCTCAGCGGAACTAGCACAGATACGCAGTATTTT. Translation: CSDSLSGTSTDTQYF.